Detailed here is one T cell receptor (beta chain). The data stem from a study of technical replicates of blood from a handful of donors. Method: immunoSEQ multiplex PCR; TCRdb's copy keeps in-frame clones and lacks some. The sample lists tens of thousands of clones, roughly 90% seen once, with 0.41% in the top ten. CDR3 length: 13 residues. Germline lookup yields CDR1 SGHNT and CDR2 YYREEE (reference sequence). Trimming stripped 0 bases from V and 3 bases from J, with 7 bases between. Source material: T cells isolated from PBMCs. This clonotype was sampled from a human donor in good health. V gene TRBV5-4 combines with J gene TRBJ2-7; D unresolved. The CDR3 nucleotides are TGTGCCAGCAGCTTGGTGGGCAGCTACGAGCAGTACTTC. Translated, it gives CASSLVGSYEQYF.